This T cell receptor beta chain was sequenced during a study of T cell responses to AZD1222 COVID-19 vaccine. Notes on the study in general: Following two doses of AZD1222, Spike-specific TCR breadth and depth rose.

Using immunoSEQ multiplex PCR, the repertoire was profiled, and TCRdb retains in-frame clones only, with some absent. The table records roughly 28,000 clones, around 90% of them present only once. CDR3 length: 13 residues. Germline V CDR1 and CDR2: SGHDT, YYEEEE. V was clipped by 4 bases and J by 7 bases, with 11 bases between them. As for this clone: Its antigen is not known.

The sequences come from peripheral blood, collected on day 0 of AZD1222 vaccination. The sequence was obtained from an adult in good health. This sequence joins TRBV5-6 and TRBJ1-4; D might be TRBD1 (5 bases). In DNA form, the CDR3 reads TGTGCCAGCAGCGACGGGGGTGCTGAAAAACTGTTTTTT. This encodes CASSDGGAEKLFF.